Below, 29 T cell receptor beta chains from the same sample are listed, as sequenced in a study of PD-1 blockade in classical Hodgkin lymphoma. TCRdb's copy holds only in-frame clones and misses some; the assay was immunoSEQ multiplex PCR. In the table there are some 26,000 clones, 84% of which are singletons. Relapses following autologous stem cell transplantation were seen in all patients, with brentuximab vedotin exposure varying. By magnetic negative selection, CD4+ T cells were purified from thawed PBMCs. The specimen comprised CD4+ T cells from blood, sampled at baseline. Receptors were obtained from a human donor with classical Hodgkin lymphoma.

The V call is TRBV7-8, the J call TRBJ2-2; 7 positions match TRBD2. CDR1 SGHVS and CDR2 FQNEAQ come from the germline V gene. The CDR3 has 15 residues. Losses at the gene ends were 3 bases for V and 7 bases for J; bases not matched to a gene: 8. Here the CDR3 reads CASSLFASGGGELFF. The CDR3 nucleotides read TGTGCCAGCAGCTTGTTCGCTAGCGGAGGCGGGGAGCTGTTTTTT.

This chain connects TRBV11-3 to TRBJ2-7; D is ambiguous. Germline CDR1 is SGHNT and CDR2 is YENEEA. V gave up 2 bases and J gave up 6 bases, with 14 bases separating them. The length of the CDR3 is 14 residues. The CDR3 region is CASSLQGRWREQYF. DNA of the CDR3: TGTGCCAGCAGCTTACAAGGTAGGTGGCGCGAGCAGTACTTC.

This clone appeared once. The chain is built from TRBV7-9 and TRBJ2-3; D call uncertain. CDR1 is SEHNR, CDR2 FQNEAQ, per germline (reference sequence). The CDR3 is made up of 12 amino acids. Trimming left V 5 bases short and J 3 bases short, with 6 bases between. The CDR3 DNA reads as TGTGCCAGCAGCGTAGGAACAGATACGCAGTATTTT. As protein: CASSVGTDTQYF.

This rearrangement joins TRBV5-4 to TRBJ1-4; D gene ambiguous. In germline, CDR1 is SGHNT, CDR2 YYREEE (reference sequence). Trimming removed 5 bases at V and 0 bases at J, with 14 bases between. This CDR3 is 16 amino acids long. The CDR3 spells CASSSWTLATNEKLFF. Here the CDR3 DNA reads TGTGCCAGCAGTTCCTGGACCTTGGCAACTAATGAAAAACTGTTTTTT.

This clone was seen just once. CDR3 bases: TGTGCCAGCAGGGGGACCCTTGGTATTACCGGGGAGCTGTTTTTT. Its translation: CASRGTLGITGELFF. The chain combines TRBV2 with TRBJ2-2; D is tentatively TRBD1 or TRBD2 (5 bases each). The CDR3 is 15 amino acids. V gave up 6 bases and J gave up 5 bases, with 16 bases separating them. Germline V gene lookup returns CDR1 SNHLY and CDR2 FYNNEI.

The J gene is TRBJ1-1, the V gene TRBV11-3, with 9 bases identical to TRBD1. The ends lost 5 bases at V and 2 bases at J; junction bases unmatched: 9. This CDR3 is built from 16 residues. The germline gives CDR1 SGHNT, CDR2 YENEEA. The CDR3 spells CASSPPPDRGNTEAFF. The CDR3, as DNA: TGTGCCAGCAGCCCCCCACCGGACAGGGGAAACACTGAAGCTTTCTTT.

The chain joins TRBV6-1 to TRBJ2-1; a possible D gene is TRBD1 (5 bases). This CDR3 has 15 amino acids. The germline V gene encodes CDR1 MNHNS and CDR2 SASEGT. The germline V and J ends were trimmed by 7 bases and 2 bases, with 15 bases remaining between them. The CDR3 DNA is TGTGCCAGCACCCCTGGGCAGGGTACCTACAATGAGCAGTTCTTC. It yields the protein CASTPGQGTYNEQFF.

This rearrangement joins TRBV9 to TRBJ1-2; TRBD1 might be the D (5 bases). Deletions cut 0 bases from V and 8 bases from J, with 11 bases between. The CDR3 covers 13 residues. The germline gives CDR1 SGDLS, CDR2 YYNGEE. The chain's CDR3 is CASSVEGHSGYTF. CDR3 DNA sequence: TGTGCCAGCAGCGTAGAAGGACATTCGGGCTACACCTTC.

This clone was seen a handful of times. The chain links TRBV30 to TRBJ1-5, with a weak D call TRBD1 (6 bases). This CDR3 is 14 amino acids long. Germline V lookup: CDR1 GTSNPN, CDR2 SVGIG (reference sequence). The V and J ends lost 1 base and 3 bases respectively, with 10 bases between them. The CDR3 coding sequence is TGTGCCTGGAGTGATACAGGGTTCAATCAGCCCCAGCATTTT. Its protein is CAWSDTGFNQPQHF. The variable domain in full, with the rest retrieved from reference TRBV30 and TRBJ1-5, is SQTIHQWPATLVQPVGSPLSLECTVEGTSNPNLYWYRQAAGRGLQLLFYSVGIGQISSEVPQNLSASRPQDRQFILSSKKLLLSDSGFYLCAWSDTGFNQPQHFGDGTRLSIL.

This sequence joins TRBV9 and TRBJ2-2; maybe TRBD1 (6 bases). The V gene lost 0 bases and the J gene lost 1 base, with 7 bases spanning the gap. CDR3 length equals 15 residues. Germline V gives CDR1 SGDLS, CDR2 YYNGEE. This CDR3 reads CASSVGGQNTGELFF. CDR3 in DNA: TGTGCCAGCAGCGTAGGGGGGCAGAACACCGGGGAGCTGTTTTTT.

This rearrangement joins TRBV6-5 to TRBJ1-2, with unresolved D. Germline V CDR1 and CDR2: MNHEY, SVGAGI. The CDR3 contains 13 residues. V was shortened by 2 bases and J by 8 bases, with 12 bases between the two germline ends. CDR3 sequence (DNA): TGTGCCAGCAGTTACAGCGGATCTTTGGGCTACACCTTC. The encoded protein is CASSYSGSLGYTF.

The V gene is TRBV28, the J gene TRBJ1-2, with D uncertain. V gave up 4 bases and J gave up 4 bases, with 16 bases separating them. The germline V gene has CDR1 MDHEN and CDR2 SYDVKM. The CDR3 spans 15 residues. The CDR3 is CASSYPTGRGYGYTF. DNA of the CDR3: TGTGCCAGCAGTTACCCGACCGGGCGCGGCTATGGCTACACCTTC.

The V and J genes are TRBV15 and TRBJ1-1, with D unclear. Germline assignment: CDR1 LNHNV and CDR2 YYDKDF (reference sequence). V was clipped by 0 bases and J by 9 bases, with 14 bases between them. This CDR3 has 14 amino acids. CDR3 loop: CATSRDILTVKAFF. The CDR3 DNA follows: TGTGCCACCAGCAGAGATATTTTGACCGTTAAAGCTTTCTTT.

The V and J genes are TRBV11-2 and TRBJ2-2; 8 nucleotides line up with TRBD2. CDR1 and CDR2 (germline): SGHAT, FQNNGV. CDR3 size: 15 residues. V lost 4 bases, J lost 4 bases, and 5 bases stayed unmatched. CDR3 coding DNA: TGTGCCAGCAGCTCCCCGAGCGGGGGCACCGGGGAGCTGTTTTTT. As protein: CASSSPSGGTGELFF.

The rearrangement links TRBV5-1 to TRBJ2-2; D call uncertain. This CDR3 has 13 amino acids. CDR1 and CDR2 (germline): SGHRS, YFSETQ. V was shortened by 4 bases and J by 6 bases, with 10 bases between the two germline ends. As DNA, the CDR3 is TGCGCCAGCAGCCAGAGACAAGCCGGGGAGCTGTTTTTT. It codes for CASSQRQAGELFF.

CDR3 loop: CAISAADTDTQYF. CDR3 sequence (DNA): TGTGCCATCAGTGCGGCAGACACAGATACGCAGTATTTT. V usage is TRBV10-3 and J usage is TRBJ2-3; D uncertain. Trimming removed 4 bases at V and 2 bases at J, with 7 bases between. Germline V CDR1 and CDR2: ENHRY, SYGVKD. The CDR3 length is 13 residues.

This clone was detected once. V is TRBV6-6 and J is TRBJ2-7; D not resolved. This CDR3 contains 14 residues. CDR1 and CDR2 (germline): MNHNY, SVGAGI (reference sequence). Trimming shortened V by 4 bases and J by 3 bases, and 13 bases separated the two germline ends. This CDR3 reads CASSSAAFLYEQYF. DNA for the CDR3: TGTGCCAGCAGTTCCGCCGCCTTTCTCTACGAGCAGTACTTC.

This chain links TRBV15 with TRBJ1-2; 8 nucleotides align to TRBD1. The CDR3 consists of 15 residues. The V gene's germline CDR1 is LNHNV and CDR2 YYDKDF (reference sequence). J lost 8 bases, V lost 5 bases, and 13 bases had no gene match. This CDR3 reads CATSSATGASGGYTF. The DNA for the CDR3 is TGTGCCACCAGCTCTGCGACAGGGGCTTCGGGCGGCTACACCTTC.

This chain uses TRBV5-6 with TRBJ1-3, with TRBD1 matching 7 bases. Trimming cost V 0 bases and J 4 bases; bases outside gene matches: 7. CDR3 length: 16 amino acids. CDR1 and CDR2 (germline): SGHDT, YYEEEE. This chain's CDR3 is CASSLVQGSGGNTIYF. CDR3 bases: TGTGCCAGCAGCTTGGTACAGGGGAGCGGCGGAAACACCATATATTTT.

Only a few counts were recorded for this clone. This rearrangement joins TRBV6-5 to TRBJ1-4, with TRBD1 matching over 9 bases. From germline, CDR1 is MNHEY and CDR2 SVGAGI. The CDR3 sequence is 15 residues long. J lost 10 bases, V lost 5 bases, and 11 bases had no gene match. CDR3 sequence (DNA): TGTGCCAGCAGTCAACAGGGGGCGCATATGGGAAAACTGTTTTTT. Its translation is CASSQQGAHMGKLFF.

The CDR3 DNA follows: TGTGCCAGCAGTTCTCAGGGGACTCTCTATGGCTACACCTTC. This gives the protein CASSSQGTLYGYTF. V usage is TRBV28 and J usage is TRBJ1-2; tentative D call: TRBD1 (6 bases). V was trimmed by 4 bases and J by 4 bases, leaving 13 bases between them. CDR3 length: 14 residues. Germline V gene lookup returns CDR1 MDHEN and CDR2 SYDVKM.

The rearrangement joins TRBV30 to TRBJ1-1; no firm D call. The length of the CDR3 is 12 residues. Deletions cut 3 bases from V and 0 bases from J, with 5 bases between. Germline V CDR1 and CDR2: GTSNPN, SVGIG (reference sequence). The DNA for the CDR3 is TGTGCCTGGAGGGTTATGAACACTGAAGCTTTCTTT. Protein sequence: CAWRVMNTEAFF.

This clone showed up just a few times. The chain joins TRBV7-8 to TRBJ2-7; TRBD1 matches at 8 bases. This CDR3 has 12 amino acids. J lost 5 bases, V lost 3 bases, and 0 bases had no gene match. Germline V CDR1 and CDR2: SGHVS, FQNEAQ. Here the CDR3 DNA reads TGTGCCAGCAGCTTGACAGGGGACGAGCAGTACTTC. Protein: CASSLTGDEQYF.

This chain joins TRBV9 and TRBJ2-3, with 10 bases fitting TRBD1. Germline V CDR1 and CDR2: SGDLS, YYNGEE. The junction had 4 bases not matched to a gene; V was cut back by 0 bases and J by 6 bases. This CDR3 comprises 15 residues. This CDR3 reads CASSVGGQGEDTQYF. Written as DNA, the CDR3 is TGTGCCAGCAGCGTAGGAGGACAGGGGGAGGATACGCAGTATTTT.

This clone was found once. This sequence joins TRBV6-5 and TRBJ2-3; D gene uncertain. Deletions cut 6 bases from V and 6 bases from J, with 10 bases between. This CDR3 region has 12 residues. CDR1 and CDR2 (germline): MNHEY, SVGAGI. The CDR3 coding sequence is TGTGCCAGCAGGGATTTGTTGGATACGCAGTATTTT. Translation: CASRDLLDTQYF.

A few counts support this clone. The V gene is TRBV7-9, the J gene TRBJ1-6, with TRBD1 matching over 7 bases. This CDR3 has 15 amino acids. The V gene's germline CDR1 is SEHNR and CDR2 FQNEAQ (reference sequence). V was pared by 1 base and J by 5 bases, with 2 bases of the junction left unmatched. CDR3 residues: CASSLEDRNNSPLHF. Here the CDR3 DNA reads TGTGCCAGCAGCTTAGAGGACAGGAATAATTCACCCCTCCACTTT.

The CDR3 nucleotides are TGTGCCAGCAGCTTTGAGGGGGCGACGGGTTCACCCCTCCACTTT. Translated, it gives CASSFEGATGSPLHF. The chain uses TRBV7-3 and TRBJ1-6; TRBD1 aligns across 7 bases. Germline lookup yields CDR1 SGHTA and CDR2 FQGTGA. Germline trimming cut 3 bases from V and 9 bases from J; bases unmatched to any gene: 8. This CDR3 contains 15 residues. The variable domain in full, completed from reference TRBV7-3 and TRBJ1-6, reads GAGVSQTPSNKVTEKGKYVELRCDPISGHTALYWYRQSLGQGPEFLIYFQGTGAADDSGLPNDRFFAVRPEGSVSTLKIQRTERGDSAVYLCASSFEGATGSPLHFGNGTRLTVT.

The chain uses TRBV9 and TRBJ1-1, with TRBD1 matching 9 bases. The CDR3 loop spans 17 amino acids. The germline V gene encodes CDR1 SGDLS and CDR2 YYNGEE. J was trimmed by 1 base and V by 3 bases; bases with no gene match: 10. As DNA, the CDR3 is TGTGCCAGCAGCGCCGGAGGGACAGGGAGCGGGAACACTGAAGCTTTCTTT. Its translation: CASSAGGTGSGNTEAFF.

Comments on this clone: Other nucleotide sequences in the sample specify the same CDR3. J is TRBJ2-1 and V is TRBV5-1; D ambiguous. Per the germline V gene, CDR1 is SGHRS and CDR2 is YFSETQ. This CDR3 has 14 amino acids. V lost 2 bases and J lost 4, with 10 bases in between. The CDR3 loop reads CASSLGQEYNEQFF. Written as DNA, the CDR3 is TGCGCCAGCAGCTTAGGCCAGGAGTACAATGAGCAGTTCTTC.